The 5 T cell receptor beta chains reported below all come from one sample, sequenced in a study of identical twins. Via MiXCR, TCRdb re-called the 5' RACE reads, giving one row per CDR3 protein. The data hold some 1,700,000 distinct CDR3 sequences, with less than 35% observed a single time. The sample comprised cord blood. These TCRs come from a newborn girl in good health.

Concerning this clonotype itself: This may stem from a read error, because a much larger clone lies one nucleotide away. The CDR3 loop is CASSLEAERYGYTF. The CDR3 DNA reads TGTGCCAGCAGCTTAGAGGCAGAGCGCTATGGCTACACCTTC. The genes are TRBV7-9 and TRBJ1-2; D is ambiguous. Trimming took 1 base from V and 4 from J, leaving 10 bases between them. Germline CDR1 is SEHNR and CDR2 is FQNEAQ (reference sequence). CDR3 length: 14 residues.

This clonotype was detected many times. This chain joins TRBV27 and TRBJ2-1, with TRBD2 identical over 10 bases. The germline V gene encodes CDR1 MNHEY and CDR2 SMNVEV (reference sequence). This CDR3 region has 16 residues. V lost 3 bases and J lost 5; bases outside the gene matches: 7. CDR3 loop: CASSFTGTSVNNEQFF. CDR3 in DNA: TGTGCCAGCAGTTTTACCGGGACTAGCGTGAACAATGAGCAGTTCTTC.

The chain carries TRBV4-1 and TRBJ2-4; unclear D gene. Judging by the DNA end, TRBJ2-7 fits better; the J call may be wrong. The CDR3 extends over 14 amino acids. CDR1 is MGHRA and CDR2 is YSYEKL in the germline V gene. This CDR3 is CASSQDQRRYEQYF. The CDR3 DNA follows: TGCGCCAGCAGCCAAGATCAGAGGCGCTACGAGCAGTACTTC.

The rearrangement uses TRBV5-1 and TRBJ2-1; 11 bases are a match to TRBD2. The CDR3 has 14 amino acids. CDR1 and CDR2 from the germline V gene are SGHRS and YFSETQ. V lost 5 bases and J lost 8; bases outside the gene matches: 6. CDR3 residues: CASSILAGEDEQFF. The DNA of the CDR3 is TGCGCCAGCAGTATACTAGCGGGAGAGGATGAGCAGTTCTTC.

This clonotype has a count of ten or more. The chain links TRBV20-1 to TRBJ1-2; 10 bases are a match to TRBD1. The V segment lost 7 bases and the J segment 8 bases; nucleotides outside the gene matches: 10. The germline CDR1 and CDR2 sequences are DFQATT and SNEGSKA (reference sequence). CDR3 length: 13 amino acids. The CDR3 sequence: CSELPGTGEGYTF. The CDR3 bases are TGCAGTGAGCTCCCCGGGACAGGGGAAGGCTACACCTTC.